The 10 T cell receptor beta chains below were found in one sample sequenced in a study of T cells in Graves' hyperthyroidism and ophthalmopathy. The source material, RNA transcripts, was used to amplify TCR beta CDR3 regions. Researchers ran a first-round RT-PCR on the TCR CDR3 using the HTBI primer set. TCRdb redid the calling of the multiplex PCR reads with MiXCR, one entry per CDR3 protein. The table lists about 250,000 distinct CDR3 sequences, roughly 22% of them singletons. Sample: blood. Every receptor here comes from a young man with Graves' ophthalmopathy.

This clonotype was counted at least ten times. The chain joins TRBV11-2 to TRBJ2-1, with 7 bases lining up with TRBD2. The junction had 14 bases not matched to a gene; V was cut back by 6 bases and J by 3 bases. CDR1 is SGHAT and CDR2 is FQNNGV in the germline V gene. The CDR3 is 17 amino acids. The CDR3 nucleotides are TGTGCCAGCAGTGGGACTACCTATCGCCTCTACTACAATGAGCAGTTCTTC. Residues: CASSGTTYRLYYNEQFF.

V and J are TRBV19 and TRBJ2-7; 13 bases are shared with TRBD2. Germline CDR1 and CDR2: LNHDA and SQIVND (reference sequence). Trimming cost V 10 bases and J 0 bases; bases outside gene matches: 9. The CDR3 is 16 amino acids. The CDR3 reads CATRLAGGSSSYEQYF. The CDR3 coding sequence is TGTGCCACCCGACTAGCGGGAGGCTCGAGCTCCTACGAGCAGTACTTC. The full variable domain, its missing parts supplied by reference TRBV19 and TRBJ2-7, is DGGITQSPKYLFRKEGQNVTLSCEQNLNHDAMYWYRQDPGQGLRLIYYSQIVNDFQKGDIAEGYSVSREKKESFPLTVTSAQKNPTAFYLCATRLAGGSSSYEQYFGPGTRLTVT.

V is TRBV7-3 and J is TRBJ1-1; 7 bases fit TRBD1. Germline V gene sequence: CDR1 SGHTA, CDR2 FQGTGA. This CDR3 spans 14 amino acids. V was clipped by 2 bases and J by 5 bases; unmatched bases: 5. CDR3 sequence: CASSLEATGTEAFF. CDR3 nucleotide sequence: TGTGCCAGCAGCTTAGAAGCGACAGGGACTGAAGCTTTCTTT.

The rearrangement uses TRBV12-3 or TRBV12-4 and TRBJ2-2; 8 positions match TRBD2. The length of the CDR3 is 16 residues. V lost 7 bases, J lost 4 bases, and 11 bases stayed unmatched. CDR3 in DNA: TGTGCCAGCATCCGCCGGGCTAGCGGGTCCACCGGGGAGCTGTTTTTT. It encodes CASIRRASGSTGELFF.

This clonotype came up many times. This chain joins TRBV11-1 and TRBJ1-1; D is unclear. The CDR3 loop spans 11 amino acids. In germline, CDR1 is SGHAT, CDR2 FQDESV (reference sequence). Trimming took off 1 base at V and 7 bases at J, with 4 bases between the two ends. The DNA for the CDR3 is TGTGCCAGCAGCTTAGGATATGAAGCTTTCTTT. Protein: CASSLGYEAFF.

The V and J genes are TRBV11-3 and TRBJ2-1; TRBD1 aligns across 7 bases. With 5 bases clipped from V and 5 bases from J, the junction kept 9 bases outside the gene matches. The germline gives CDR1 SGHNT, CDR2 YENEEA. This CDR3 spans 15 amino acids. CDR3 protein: CASSIGTVLDNEQFF. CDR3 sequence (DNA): TGTGCCAGCAGCATCGGGACAGTTCTCGACAATGAGCAGTTCTTC.

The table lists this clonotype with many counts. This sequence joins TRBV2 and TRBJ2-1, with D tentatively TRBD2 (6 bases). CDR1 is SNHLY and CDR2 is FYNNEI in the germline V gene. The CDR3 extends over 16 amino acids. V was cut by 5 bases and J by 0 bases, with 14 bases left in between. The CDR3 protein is CASSPEGLTSYNEQFF. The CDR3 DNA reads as TGTGCCAGCAGTCCGGAGGGCCTAACCTCCTACAATGAGCAGTTCTTC.

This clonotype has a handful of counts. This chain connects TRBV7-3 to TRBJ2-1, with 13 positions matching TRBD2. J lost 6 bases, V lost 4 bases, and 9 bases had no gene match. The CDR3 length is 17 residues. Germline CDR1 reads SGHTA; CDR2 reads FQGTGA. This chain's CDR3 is CASSSPLAGGLVNEQFF. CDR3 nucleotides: TGTGCCAGCAGCTCGCCACTAGCGGGAGGGCTTGTCAATGAGCAGTTCTTC.

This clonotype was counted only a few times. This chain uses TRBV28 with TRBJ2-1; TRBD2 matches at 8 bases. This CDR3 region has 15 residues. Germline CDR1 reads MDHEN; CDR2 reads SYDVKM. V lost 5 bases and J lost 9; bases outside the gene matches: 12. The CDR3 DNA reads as TGTGCCAGCAGTCCCATAGCGGGATTAGCCGGTGAGCAGTTCTTC. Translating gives CASSPIAGLAGEQFF.

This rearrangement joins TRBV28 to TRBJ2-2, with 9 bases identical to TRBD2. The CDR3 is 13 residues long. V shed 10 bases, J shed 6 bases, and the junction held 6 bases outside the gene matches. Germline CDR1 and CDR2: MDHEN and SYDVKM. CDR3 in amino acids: CATTRGRAGELFF. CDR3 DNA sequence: TGTGCCACCACTCGCGGGAGGGCCGGGGAGCTGTTTTTT.